Each of the 7 T cell receptor beta chains below was sequenced from the same sample in a study of T-cell reconstitution after alpha-beta-depleted transplantation in children. A TCRbeta library incorporating unique molecular identifiers was prepared. TCRdb independently ran MiXCR on the PCR reads; one entry per CDR3 protein. The repertoire consists of 450,000 to 600,000 distinct CDR3 sequences, with roughly 13% occurring once and the leading ten covering approximately 2%. The starting material was PBMCs, mostly from graft donor cells, obtained 360 days after TCRalphabeta/CD19-depleted stem cell transplant. The receptors shown here come from a male patient younger than 18 who had a stem cell transplant for acute myeloid leukemia, so the T cells may come from the graft donor.

This clonotype showed up just a few times. The rearrangement joins TRBV12-3 or TRBV12-4 to TRBJ2-7; 9 bases align to TRBD2. V gave up 6 bases and J gave up 6 bases; unmatched junction bases: 9. This CDR3 is built from 14 residues. The CDR3 nucleotides are TGTGCCAGCAGACATAGCGGGAGTTTCTTCGAGCAGTACTTC. It translates to CASRHSGSFFEQYF.

This clonotype has ten or more counts. CDR3 bases: TGCAGTGCAACCCGCCTAGCGGGAGGTAACACCGGGGAGCTGTTTTTT. Residues: CSATRLAGGNTGELFF. The V and J genes are TRBV20-1 and TRBJ2-2, with TRBD2 matching 11 bases. The CDR3 spans 16 residues. V lost 6 bases and J lost 2; bases outside the gene matches: 8. Germline CDR1 DFQATT, CDR2 SNEGSKA (reference sequence).

At least ten counts were recorded for this clonotype. The chain carries TRBV29-1 and TRBJ2-7; a possible D gene is TRBD2 (5 bases). CDR1 is SQVTM, CDR2 ANQGSEA, per germline. This CDR3 region has 14 residues. V gave up 4 bases and J gave up 3 bases, with 16 bases separating them. This CDR3 reads CSVGVRPGSYEQYF. In DNA, the CDR3 is TGCAGCGTTGGAGTGCGACCGGGGAGCTACGAGCAGTACTTC.

This clonotype was found many times. This chain connects TRBV6-2 or TRBV6-3 to TRBJ1-5; TRBD1 aligns across 10 bases. This CDR3 has 17 residues. Losses at the gene ends were 4 bases for V and 1 base for J; bases not matched to a gene: 7. Germline assignment: CDR1 MNHEY and CDR2 SVGEGT. CDR3 loop: CASSSIWDRGSNQPQHF. The CDR3 DNA sequence: TGTGCCAGCAGTTCCATCTGGGACAGGGGAAGCAATCAGCCCCAGCATTTT.

There are a few counts of this clonotype. The chain couples TRBV6-5 to TRBJ2-3; no reliable D call. Germline values: CDR1 MNHEY, CDR2 SVGAGI. Trimming removed 0 bases from V and 1 base from J, with 5 bases in between. The CDR3 sequence is 14 residues long. Here the CDR3 DNA reads TGTGCCAGCAGTTACTCGAGCCGCACAGATACGCAGTATTTT. Its protein product is CASSYSSRTDTQYF.

This rearrangement joins TRBV3-1 to TRBJ1-1; 8 positions agree with TRBD1. There are 14 residues in the CDR3. V shed 4 bases, J shed 2 bases, and the junction held 3 bases outside the gene matches. Germline CDR1 LGHDT, CDR2 YNNKEL (reference sequence). CDR3 sequence reads: CASSRTGPNTEAFF. DNA for the CDR3: TGTGCCAGCAGCCGGACAGGGCCCAACACTGAAGCTTTCTTT. Using reference TRBV3-1 and TRBJ1-1 for the parts outside the CDR3, the full variable domain is DTAVSQTPKYLVTQMGNDKSIKCEQNLGHDTMYWYKQDSKKFLKIMFSYNNKELIINETVPNRFSPKSPDKAHLNLHINSLELGDSAVYFCASSRTGPNTEAFFGQGTRLTVV.

This clonotype was counted between two and nine times. This rearrangement joins TRBV11-2 to TRBJ2-5; D call uncertain. Trimming took off 5 bases at V and 3 bases at J, with 25 bases between the two ends. This CDR3 comprises 18 residues. From germline, CDR1 is SGHAT and CDR2 FQNNGV. This CDR3 is CASSPHISAGWVEETQYF. CDR3 in DNA: TGTGCCAGCAGCCCACACATATCTGCCGGATGGGTGGAAGAGACCCAGTACTTC.